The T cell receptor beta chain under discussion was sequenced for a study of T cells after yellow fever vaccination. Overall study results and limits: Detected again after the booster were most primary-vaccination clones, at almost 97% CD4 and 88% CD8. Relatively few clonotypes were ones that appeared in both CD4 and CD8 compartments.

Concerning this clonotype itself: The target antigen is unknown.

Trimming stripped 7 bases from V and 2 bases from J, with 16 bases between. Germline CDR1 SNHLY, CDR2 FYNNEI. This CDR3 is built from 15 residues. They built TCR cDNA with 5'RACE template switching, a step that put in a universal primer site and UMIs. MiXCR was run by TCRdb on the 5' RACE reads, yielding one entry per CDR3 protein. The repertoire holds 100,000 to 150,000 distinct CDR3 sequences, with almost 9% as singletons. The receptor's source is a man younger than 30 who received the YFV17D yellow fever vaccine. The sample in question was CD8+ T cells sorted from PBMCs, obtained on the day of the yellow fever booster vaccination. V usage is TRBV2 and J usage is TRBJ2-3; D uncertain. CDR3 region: CASTGERSFTDTQYF. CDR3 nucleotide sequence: TGTGCCAGCACAGGAGAACGAAGTTTCACAGATACGCAGTATTTT.